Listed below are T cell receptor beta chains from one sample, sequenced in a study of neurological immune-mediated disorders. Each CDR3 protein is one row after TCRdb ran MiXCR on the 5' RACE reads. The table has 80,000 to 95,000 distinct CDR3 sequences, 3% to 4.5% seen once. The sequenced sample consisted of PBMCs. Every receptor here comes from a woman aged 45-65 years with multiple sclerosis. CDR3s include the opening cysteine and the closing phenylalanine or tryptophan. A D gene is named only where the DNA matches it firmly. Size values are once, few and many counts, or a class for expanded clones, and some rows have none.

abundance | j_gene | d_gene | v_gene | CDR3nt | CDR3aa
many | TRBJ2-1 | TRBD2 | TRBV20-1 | TGCAGTGCTAGATCCACCGGGACTAGCCTGAATGAGCAGTTCTTC | CSARSTGTSLNEQFF
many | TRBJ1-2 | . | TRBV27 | TGTGCCAGCAGTTTCGGGGGCGTGGACACCTTC | CASSFGGVDTF
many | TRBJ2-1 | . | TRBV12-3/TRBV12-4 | TGTGCCAGCAGTTTTGTGGGGGCAGGGGAGCAGTTCTTC | CASSFVGAGEQFF
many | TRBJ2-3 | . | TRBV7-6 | TGTGCCAGCAGCTTAAGATCCATTATCGGGGCCGTAGCGGTCACAGATACGCAGTATTTT | CASSLRSIIGAVAVTDTQYF
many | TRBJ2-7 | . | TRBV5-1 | TGCGCCAGCAGCCCGGAAACAGGGAAACCGTACTTC | CASSPETGKPYF
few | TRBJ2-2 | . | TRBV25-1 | TGTGCCAGCGCCGGAGACACCGGGGAGCTGTTTTTT | CASAGDTGELFF
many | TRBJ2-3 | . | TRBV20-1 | TGCAGTGCTAGACGAACTAGGGCAGATACGCAGTATTTT | CSARRTRADTQYF
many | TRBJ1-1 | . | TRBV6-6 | TGTGCCAGCAGTTACTCCGGAAAAATGAACACTGAAGCTTTCTTT | CASSYSGKMNTEAFF
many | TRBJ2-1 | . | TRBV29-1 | TGCAGCGTTGAAGGTGGGCTCAACAATGAGCAGTTCTTC | CSVEGGLNNEQFF
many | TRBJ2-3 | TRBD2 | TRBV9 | TGTGCCAGCAGCGTAGGCCCTAGCGGGGGGCCTAGGTCAGATACGCAGTATTTT | CASSVGPSGGPRSDTQYF
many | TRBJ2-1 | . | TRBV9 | TGTGCCAGCACCCCATCCGGGGTCAATGAGCAGTTCTTC | CASTPSGVNEQFF
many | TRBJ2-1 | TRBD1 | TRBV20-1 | TGCAGTGCCGTACAGGGGCCTAATGAGCAGTTCTTC | CSAVQGPNEQFF
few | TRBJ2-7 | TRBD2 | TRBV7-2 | TGTGCCAGCAGCTTAGGGCCAGCGGGGACCTACGAGCAGTACTTC | CASSLGPAGTYEQYF
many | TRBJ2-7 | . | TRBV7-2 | TGTGCCAGCAGCGTCGTAGGCTCCTACGAGCAGTACTTC | CASSVVGSYEQYF
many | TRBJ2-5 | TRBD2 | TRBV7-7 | TGTGCTAGCAGCTTGGGGCTAGCGGGGGCCGGGAAAGAGACCCAGTACTTC | CASSLGLAGAGKETQYF
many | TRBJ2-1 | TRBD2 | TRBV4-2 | TGTGCCAGCAGCCAAGATCAGGCGCGGGGGAGTGAGCAGTTCTTC | CASSQDQARGSEQFF
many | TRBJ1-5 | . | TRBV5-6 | TGTGCCAGCAGCTTCGGGTGGCAGAGCAATCAGCCCCAGCATTTT | CASSFGWQSNQPQHF
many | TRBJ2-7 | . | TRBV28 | TGTGCCAGCGGGTCGGGGGGCCAACCTCCCTTCTACGAGCAGTACTTC | CASGSGGQPPFYEQYF
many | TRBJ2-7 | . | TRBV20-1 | TGCAGTGCGTATAGCTCCTACGAGCAGTACTTC | CSAYSSYEQYF
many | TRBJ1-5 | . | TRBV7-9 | TGTGCCAGCTCGTCGGGGGGGGTTAGTCAGCCCCAGCATTTT | CASSSGGVSQPQHF
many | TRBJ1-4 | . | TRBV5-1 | TGCGCCAGCAGCTTGGCCCCTAATGAAAAACTGTTTTTT | CASSLAPNEKLFF
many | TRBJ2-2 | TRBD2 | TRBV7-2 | TGTGCCAGCAGCTTTAGGGGACTAGCTTCCGGGGAGCTGTTTTTT | CASSFRGLASGELFF
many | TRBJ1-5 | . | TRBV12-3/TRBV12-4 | TGTGCCAGCAGGGGGGGACTCCCAAGTCAGCCCCAGCATTTT | CASRGGLPSQPQHF
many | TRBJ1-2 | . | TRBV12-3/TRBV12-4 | TGTGCCAGCAGTTTAGGAGAAGTGGACTATGGCTACACCTTC | CASSLGEVDYGYTF
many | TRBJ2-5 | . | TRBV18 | TGTGCCAGCTCACCCCAAGAGACCCAGTACTTC | CASSPQETQYF
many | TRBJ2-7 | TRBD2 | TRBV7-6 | TGTGCCAGCAGCCTGAGCGGGGTGGACGAGCAGTACTTC | CASSLSGVDEQYF
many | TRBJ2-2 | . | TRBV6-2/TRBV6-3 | TGTGCCAGCATACGGGACGCCGTGACCGGGGAGCTGTTTTTT | CASIRDAVTGELFF
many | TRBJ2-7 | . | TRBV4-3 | TGCGCCAGCAGCCAAGGGCAGGGGAGGACCTACGAGCAGTACTTC | CASSQGQGRTYEQYF
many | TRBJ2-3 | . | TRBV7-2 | TGTGCCAGCAGCTTGTGGGGGGGCCCGGCCGATACGCAGTATTTT | CASSLWGGPADTQYF
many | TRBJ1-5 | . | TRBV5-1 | TGCGCCAGGGGCCTAGGGGGGCGAGGAAATCAGCCCCAGCATTTT | CARGLGGRGNQPQHF
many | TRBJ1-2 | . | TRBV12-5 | TGTGCTAGTTCCCGGGGACGGAGTAACTATGGCTACACCTTC | CASSRGRSNYGYTF
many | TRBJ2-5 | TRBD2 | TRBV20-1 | TGCAGTGCTATCTCCGGGACTAGGGGGGAGACCCAGTACTTC | CSAISGTRGETQYF
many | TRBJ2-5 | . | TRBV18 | TGTGCCAGCTCACCGCCGATGGGTCCCGAGACCCAGTACTTC | CASSPPMGPETQYF
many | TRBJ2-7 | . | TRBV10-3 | TGTGCCATCAGTGAGTCAGTTGACAGATTTTCTTCCTACGAGCAGTACTTC | CAISESVDRFSSYEQYF
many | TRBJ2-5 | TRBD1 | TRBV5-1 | TGCGCCAGCAGCTTATGGACAGGGGGAGAGACCCAGTACTTC | CASSLWTGGETQYF
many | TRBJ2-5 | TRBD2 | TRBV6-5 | TGTGCCAGCACCCCCCCGGGGGGGGAGACCCAGTACTTC | CASTPPGGETQYF
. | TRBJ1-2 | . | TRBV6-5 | TGTGCCAGCAGCCCCACCTCTTATGGCTACACCTTC | CASSPTSYGYTF
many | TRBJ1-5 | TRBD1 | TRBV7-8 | TGTGCCAGCAGCTTACAGGGGGCGCGCAATCAGCCCCAGCATTTT | CASSLQGARNQPQHF
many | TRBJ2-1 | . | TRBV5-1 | TGCGCCAGCAGCTTGGCTCCGGATGTCGTCAATGAGCAGTTCTTC | CASSLAPDVVNEQFF
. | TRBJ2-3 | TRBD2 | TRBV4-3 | TGCGCCAGCAGCCATTCACGCCTAGAGCGGGAGGGCACAGATACGCAGTATTTT | CASSHSRLEREGTDTQYF
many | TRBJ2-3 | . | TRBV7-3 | TGTGCCAGCAGCTTAACTTGGAGGGGCACAGATACGCAGTATTTT | CASSLTWRGTDTQYF
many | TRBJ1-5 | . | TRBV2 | TGTGCCAGCAGTGAGGAGGGGGGCCAGCCCCAGCATTTT | CASSEEGGQPQHF
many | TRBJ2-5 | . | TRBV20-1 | TGCAGTGCTAGAGGGACGTCCTGGAAGGAGACAAGCCCAGAGACCCAGTACTTC | CSARGTSWKETSPETQYF
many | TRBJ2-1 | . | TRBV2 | TGTGCCACGGGACTCTTTAATGAGCAGTTCTTC | CATGLFNEQFF
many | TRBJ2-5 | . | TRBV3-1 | TGTGCCAGCAGCCAACAGGGGCCCTTCCAAGAGACCCAGTACTTC | CASSQQGPFQETQYF
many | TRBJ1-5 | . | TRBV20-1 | TGCAGTGCTAGAACGGACACCTATAGCAATCAGCCCCAGCATTTT | CSARTDTYSNQPQHF
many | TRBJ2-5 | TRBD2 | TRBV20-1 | TGCAGTGCCGAAAAACATAGCGGGGGCTACCAAGAGACCCAGTACTTC | CSAEKHSGGYQETQYF
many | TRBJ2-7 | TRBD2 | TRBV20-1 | TGCAGTGCTAGGGGGGGGACGCGTTCTAAGTACGAGCAGTACTTC | CSARGGTRSKYEQYF
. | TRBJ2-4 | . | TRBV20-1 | TGCAGTGCTAGAGATCTCGGAGCCAAAAACATTCAGTACTTC | CSARDLGAKNIQYF
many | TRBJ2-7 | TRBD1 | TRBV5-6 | TGTGCCAGCAGCTTGAGGACAGGGTACCACGAGCAGTACTTC | CASSLRTGYHEQYF
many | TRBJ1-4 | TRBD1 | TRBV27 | TGTGCCAGCAGTAATGGACAGGGAGAGCTTGAAAAACTGTTTTTT | CASSNGQGELEKLFF
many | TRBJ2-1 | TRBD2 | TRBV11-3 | TGTGCCAGCAGCTTAGATTTAAATGCGGGGGGAAATGAGCAGTTCTTC | CASSLDLNAGGNEQFF
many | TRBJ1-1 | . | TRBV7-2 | TGTGCCAGCAGCAAGGATAACACTGAAGCTTTCTTT | CASSKDNTEAFF
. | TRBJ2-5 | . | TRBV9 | TGTGCCAGCAGCGTAGCGGGGGAGGAGACCCAGTACTTC | CASSVAGEETQYF
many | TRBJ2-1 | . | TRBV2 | TGTGCCAGCATCCTCTCCTGGGGGGCCGAGAATGAGCAGTTCTTC | CASILSWGAENEQFF